The 9 T cell receptor beta chains below all came from one sample that was sequenced in a study of cytomegalovirus exposure and HLA in healthy donors. The PCR was carried out with 60 Vbeta primers and 13 Jbeta primers. Profiled with immunoSEQ multiplex PCR; TCRdb holds only in-frame clones, not every one. The sample has 65,000 to 85,000 clones; roughly a tenth are singletons. The sequencing sample was made of PBMCs. These TCRs come from a man aged 60 to 75 in good health and CMV-seropositive.

The chain links TRBV10-3 to TRBJ2-3; 11 bases match TRBD2. J was trimmed by 5 bases and V by 4 bases; bases with no gene match: 8. This CDR3 is built from 16 residues. Germline CDR1 ENHRY, CDR2 SYGVKD. CDR3 DNA sequence: TGTGCCATCAGTGGGAATAGCGGGAGGGCTGGAGATACGCAGTATTTT. Translated, it gives CAISGNSGRAGDTQYF.

This clone was observed a few times. The chain combines TRBV10-2 with TRBJ1-5; D is possibly TRBD1 (5 bases). V was shortened by 4 bases and J by 8 bases, with 12 bases between the two germline ends. CDR1 is WSHSY, CDR2 SAAADI, per germline. CDR3 size: 13 residues. The CDR3, as DNA: TGCGCCAGCAGTGTTGGGGCTCGGGAGCCCCAGCATTTT. Encoded protein: CASSVGAREPQHF.

This clone has only a few counts. The chain recombines TRBV21-1 with TRBJ2-1; TRBD2, the table's D call, was not compared with the DNA. TRBV21-1 is a pseudogene. The CDR3 has 17 amino acids. This CDR3 reads CASSKDYLSSSYNEQFF. CDR3 in DNA: TGTGCCAGCAGCAAAGACTACCTCTCGAGCTCCTACAATGAGCAGTTCTTC.

This clone was detected only a few times. The gene calls are TRBV5-1 and TRBJ2-2; TRBD1 is a possible D gene (5 bases). V shed 0 bases and J shed 0 bases, with 6 bases lying between them. The CDR3 is 15 residues long. Germline V CDR1 and CDR2: SGHRS, YFSETQ. In DNA, the CDR3 is TGCGCCAGCAGCTTGGTACAGGCGAACACCGGGGAGCTGTTTTTT. Its translation is CASSLVQANTGELFF.

This clone was observed a few times. The chain employs TRBV2 and TRBJ2-7, with TRBD2 matching over 11 bases. Germline trimming cut 5 bases from V and 4 bases from J; bases unmatched to any gene: 1. Germline CDR1 reads SNHLY; CDR2 reads FYNNEI. The CDR3 consists of 13 residues. CDR3 nucleotide sequence: TGTGCCAGCAGTACTAGCGGGAGTTACGAGCAGTACTTC. It codes for CASSTSGSYEQYF. The full variable domain, completed using reference TRBV2 and TRBJ2-7, is EPEVTQTPSHQVTQMGQEVILRCVPISNHLYFYWYRQILGQKVEFLVSFYNNEISEKSEIFDDQFSVERPDGSNFTLKIRSTKLEDSAMYFCASSTSGSYEQYFGPGTRLTVT.

The CDR3 is CASRSTGMGYTEAFF. CDR3 DNA sequence: TGTGCCAGCAGATCGACAGGGATGGGGTACACTGAAGCTTTCTTT. This sequence joins TRBV5-6 and TRBJ1-1; 7 bases are a match to TRBD1. This CDR3 region has 15 residues. Germline V lookup: CDR1 SGHDT, CDR2 YYEEEE. V shed 5 bases and J 3 bases; nucleotides not matched to a gene: 10.

This clone has a handful of counts. The CDR3: CASSPGQGIPQPQHF. The CDR3, as DNA: TGTGCCAGCAGTCCGGGACAGGGAATCCCTCAGCCCCAGCATTTT. The chain uses TRBV28 and TRBJ1-5; 9 bases map to TRBD1. With 5 bases clipped from V and 6 bases from J, the junction kept 8 bases outside the gene matches. There are 15 residues in the CDR3. Germline CDR1 is MDHEN and CDR2 is SYDVKM.

This clone was picked up a small number of times. The chain links TRBV2 to TRBJ2-3; no firm D call. Germline CDR1 is SNHLY and CDR2 is FYNNEI. This CDR3 is 14 amino acids long. Trimming left V 8 bases short and J 0 bases short, with 12 bases between. The CDR3 nucleotides read TGTGCCAGCTACCACGAGAGGAGCACAGATACGCAGTATTTT. This translates into CASYHERSTDTQYF.

This clone was found a few times. The rearrangement uses TRBV27 and TRBJ2-3, with D possibly being TRBD2 (6 bases). Germline values: CDR1 MNHEY, CDR2 SMNVEV (reference sequence). Between the trimmed V and J ends, which lost 2 bases and 0 bases, there was a span of 12 bases. This CDR3 is built from 16 residues. This chain's CDR3 is CASSLGSGSSTDTQYF. In DNA form, the CDR3 reads TGTGCCAGCAGTTTAGGTAGCGGATCTAGCACAGATACGCAGTATTTT.